Only a few counts were recorded for the clone carrying this T cell receptor (beta chain). Participants were aged roughly 18 to 90 years, lived in 20 to 30 US areas, and enrolled virtually. Cohort placement rested on clinical history that participants reported themselves. This sample is drawn from a study of blood T cell repertoires in COVID-19. Per the authors' pipeline: Counts of nucleated cells, estimated from reference gene primer amplification, were obtained. Method: immunoSEQ multiplex PCR; TCRdb's copy keeps in-frame clones and lacks some. The V and J calls and the clone size are those of that table, but D and trimming were determined from the DNA. This sample has 150,000 to 250,000 clones, with roughly nine tenths found just once. The ends were cut back, 5 bases at V and 3 bases at J, with 19 bases in the middle. The CDR3 spans 16 residues. From germline, CDR1 is SGHNT and CDR2 YENEEA.

The rearrangement links TRBV11-3 to TRBJ1-1; D call uncertain. Sequenced material: PBMCs or T cells enriched from blood (not recorded which). The clonotype was recovered from a woman aged 25 to 39 who had recovered from COVID-19. This CDR3 reads CASSRWAGLRDTEAFF. CDR3 nucleotides: TGTGCCAGCAGCCGCTGGGCAGGACTAAGGGACACTGAAGCTTTCTTT.